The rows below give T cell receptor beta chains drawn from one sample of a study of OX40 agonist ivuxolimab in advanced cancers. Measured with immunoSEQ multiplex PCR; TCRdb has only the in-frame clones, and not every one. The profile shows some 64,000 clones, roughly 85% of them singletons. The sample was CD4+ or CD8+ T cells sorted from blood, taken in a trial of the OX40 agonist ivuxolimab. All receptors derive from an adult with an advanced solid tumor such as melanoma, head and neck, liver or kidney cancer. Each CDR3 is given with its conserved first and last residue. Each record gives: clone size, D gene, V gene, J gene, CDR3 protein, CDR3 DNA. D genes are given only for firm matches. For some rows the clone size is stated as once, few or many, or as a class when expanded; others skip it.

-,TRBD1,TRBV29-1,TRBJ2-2,CSVSSQGAGELFF,TGCAGCGTTAGTTCCCAGGGGGCCGGGGAGCTGTTTTTT
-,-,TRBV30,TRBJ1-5,CAWSVRGDQPQHF,TGTGCCTGGAGTGTACGGGGGGATCAGCCCCAGCATTTT
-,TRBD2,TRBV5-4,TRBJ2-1,CASSLGGRSYNEQFF,TGTGCCAGCAGCTTGGGCGGGAGGTCCTACAATGAGCAGTTCTTC
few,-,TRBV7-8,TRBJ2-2,CASSRDTGELFF,TGTGCCAGCAGCAGGGACACCGGGGAGCTGTTTTTT
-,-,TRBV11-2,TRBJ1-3,CASSLVGPFSGNTIYF,TGTGCCAGCAGCTTGGTGGGGCCTTTCTCTGGAAACACCATATATTTT
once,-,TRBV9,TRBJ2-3,CASSVAWTTDTQYF,TGTGCCAGCAGCGTAGCATGGACCACAGATACGCAGTATTTT
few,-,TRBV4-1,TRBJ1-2,CASSQSPPGSRGYTF,TGCGCCAGCAGCCAATCGCCTCCGGGCTCGCGTGGCTACACCTTC
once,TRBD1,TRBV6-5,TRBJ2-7,CASSLDRERYEQYF,TGTGCCAGCAGTCTGGACAGGGAAAGGTACGAGCAGTACTTC
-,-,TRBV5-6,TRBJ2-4,CASSPSLLAKNIQYF,TGTGCCAGCAGCCCCTCGTTGTTAGCGAAAAACATTCAGTACTTC
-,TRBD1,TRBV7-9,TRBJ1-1,CASSDPGTGRAFF,TGTGCCAGCAGCGACCCCGGGACAGGGCGAGCTTTCTTT
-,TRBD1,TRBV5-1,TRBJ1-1,CASSAQQGAGNTEAFF,TGCGCCAGCAGCGCACAACAGGGGGCGGGAAACACTGAAGCTTTCTTT
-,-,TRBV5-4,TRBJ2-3,CASSTRDTDTQYF,TGTGCCAGCAGCACCCGGGACACAGATACGCAGTATTTT
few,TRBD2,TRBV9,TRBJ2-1,CASSAQLAGGSMFF,TGTGCCAGCAGCGCGCAACTAGCGGGTGGCAGTATGTTCTTC
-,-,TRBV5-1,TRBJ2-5,CASSLRTPETQYF,TGCGCCAGCAGCTTGAGGACCCCCGAGACCCAGTACTTC
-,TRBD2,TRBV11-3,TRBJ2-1,CASSLGSGRAVYNEQFF,TGTGCCAGCAGCTTAGGCTCCGGGAGGGCCGTCTACAATGAGCAGTTCTTC
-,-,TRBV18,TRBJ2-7,CASSPPPGIRGEQYF,TGTGCCAGCTCACCACCGCCAGGGATCCGGGGAGAGCAGTACTTC
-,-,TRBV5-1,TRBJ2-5,CASSFPRRETQYF,TGCGCCAGCAGCTTTCCCCGGCGGGAGACCCAGTACTTC
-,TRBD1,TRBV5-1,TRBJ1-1,CASSRDRGLGTEAFF,TGCGCCAGCAGCAGAGACAGGGGGCTGGGGACTGAAGCTTTCTTT
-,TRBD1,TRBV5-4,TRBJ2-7,CASSGPGQYEQYF,TGTGCCAGCAGCGGACCGGGACAGTACGAGCAGTACTTC
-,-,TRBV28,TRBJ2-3,CASSLRGTSDTQYF,TGTGCCAGCAGCCTTCGGGGGACGTCAGATACGCAGTATTTT
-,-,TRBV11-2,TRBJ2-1,CASSPLGGRFGEQFF,TGTGCCAGCAGCCCCTTAGGGGGAAGGTTCGGGGAGCAGTTCTTC
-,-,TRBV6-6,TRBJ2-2,CASSRRTSTNTGELFF,TGTGCCAGCAGTCGTCGGACTTCTACGAACACCGGGGAGCTGTTTTTT
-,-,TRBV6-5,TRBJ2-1,CASKTGRNEQFF,TGTGCCAGCAAGACAGGTCGCAATGAGCAGTTCTTC
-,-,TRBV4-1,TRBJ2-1,CASSQPGLNIYNEQFF,TGCGCCAGCAGCCAACCGGGACTTAATATCTACAATGAGCAGTTCTTC
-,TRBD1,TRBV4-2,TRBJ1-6,CASSQAGQSPLHF,TGTGCCAGCAGCCAGGCGGGACAGTCACCCCTCCACTTT
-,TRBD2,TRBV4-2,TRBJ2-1,CASSQDDSGRNSEQFF,TGTGCCAGCAGCCAAGATGACAGCGGGAGGAACAGTGAGCAGTTCTTC
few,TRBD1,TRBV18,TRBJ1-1,CASSTTGAEGTEAFF,TGTGCCAGCTCCACTACAGGGGCCGAGGGCACTGAAGCTTTCTTT
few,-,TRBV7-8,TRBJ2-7,CASSLTSDSSYEQYF,TGTGCCAGCAGCCTGACGTCCGACAGTTCCTACGAGCAGTACTTC
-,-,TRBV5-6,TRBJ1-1,CASSLYTEAFF,TGTGCCAGCAGCTTATACACTGAAGCTTTCTTT
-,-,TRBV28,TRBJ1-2,CASRLANYGYTF,TGTGCCAGCAGACTCGCTAACTATGGCTACACCTTC
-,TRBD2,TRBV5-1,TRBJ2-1,CASSWGTSGRYNEQFF,TGCGCCAGCAGCTGGGGGACTAGCGGCAGATACAATGAGCAGTTCTTC
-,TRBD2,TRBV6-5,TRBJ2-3,CASSSRTSGTDTQYF,TGTGCCAGCAGTTCCCGGACTAGCGGGACAGATACGCAGTATTTT
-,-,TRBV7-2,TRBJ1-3,CASSLEFSGNTIYF,TGTGCCAGCAGCTTAGAATTTTCTGGAAACACCATATATTTT
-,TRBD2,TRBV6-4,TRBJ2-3,CASSDRGIGLAGDGNTQYF,TGTGCCAGCAGTGACAGGGGAATCGGACTAGCGGGAGATGGGAATACGCAGTATTTT
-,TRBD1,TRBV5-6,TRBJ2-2,CASSWTGGHRGAVF,TGTGCCAGCAGCTGGACAGGGGGCCACCGGGGAGCTGTTTTT
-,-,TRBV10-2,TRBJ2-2,CASRIGTSGELFF,TGCGCCAGCAGGATAGGGACATCGGGGGAGCTGTTTTTT
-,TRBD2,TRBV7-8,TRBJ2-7,CASSRGRASGSYEQYF,TGTGCCAGCAGCCGGGGGCGTGCTAGCGGGAGTTACGAGCAGTACTTC
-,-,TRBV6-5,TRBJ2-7,CASRGGGGRTYEQYF,TGTGCCAGCCGAGGGGGCGGGGGCCGGACCTACGAGCAGTACTTC
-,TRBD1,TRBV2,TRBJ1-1,CASSVTGGLTEAFF,TGTGCCAGCAGTGTAACAGGGGGCCTCACTGAAGCTTTCTTT
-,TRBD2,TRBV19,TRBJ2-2,CASSNREGLDTGELFF,TGTGCCAGTAGTAACCGGGAGGGATTAGACACCGGGGAGCTGTTTTTT
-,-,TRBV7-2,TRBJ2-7,CASSFGGSVSYRNEQYF,TGTGCCAGCAGCTTTGGCGGATCGGTATCCTATCGGAACGAGCAGTACTTC
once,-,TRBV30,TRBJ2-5,CAWSPDQETQYF,TGTGCCTGGAGCCCAGACCAAGAGACCCAGTACTTC
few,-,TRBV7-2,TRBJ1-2,CASRLGSNYGYTF,TGTGCCAGCAGGCTAGGGAGTAACTATGGCTACACCTTC
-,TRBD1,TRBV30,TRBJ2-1,CALDGRTGEFF,TGTGCCTTGGACGGGCGGACAGGGGAGTTCTTC
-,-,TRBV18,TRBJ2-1,CASSPEWDVINEQFF,TGTGCCAGCTCACCAGAGTGGGACGTGATAAATGAGCAGTTCTTC
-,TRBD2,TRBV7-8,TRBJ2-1,CASSLLGTSGIFF,TGTGCCAGCAGCTTATTGGGGACTAGCGGGATTTTCTTC
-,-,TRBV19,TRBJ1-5,CASSITGGVLAQHF,TGTGCCAGTAGTATTACAGGAGGAGTTTTAGCCCAGCATTTT